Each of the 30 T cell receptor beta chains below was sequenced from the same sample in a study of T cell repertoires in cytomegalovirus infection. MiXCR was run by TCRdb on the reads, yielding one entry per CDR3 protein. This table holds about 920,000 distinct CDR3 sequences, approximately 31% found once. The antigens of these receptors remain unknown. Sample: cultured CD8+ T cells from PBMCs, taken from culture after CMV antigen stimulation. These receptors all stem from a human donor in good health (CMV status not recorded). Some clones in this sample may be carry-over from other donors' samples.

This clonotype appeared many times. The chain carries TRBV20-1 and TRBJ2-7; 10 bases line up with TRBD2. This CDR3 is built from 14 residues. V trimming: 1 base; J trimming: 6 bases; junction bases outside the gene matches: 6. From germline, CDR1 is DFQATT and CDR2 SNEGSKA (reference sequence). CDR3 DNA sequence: TGCAGTGCTAGAGCACAGCGGGGGGGCCTCGAGCAGTACGTC. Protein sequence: CSARAQRGGLEQYV.

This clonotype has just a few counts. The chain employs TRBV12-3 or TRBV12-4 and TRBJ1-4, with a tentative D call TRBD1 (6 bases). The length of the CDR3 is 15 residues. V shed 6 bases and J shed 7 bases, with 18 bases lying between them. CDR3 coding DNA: TGTGCCAGCAGCCGGGCGGGGGGACATACTGAAAAACTGTTTTTT. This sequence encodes CASSRAGGHTEKLFF.

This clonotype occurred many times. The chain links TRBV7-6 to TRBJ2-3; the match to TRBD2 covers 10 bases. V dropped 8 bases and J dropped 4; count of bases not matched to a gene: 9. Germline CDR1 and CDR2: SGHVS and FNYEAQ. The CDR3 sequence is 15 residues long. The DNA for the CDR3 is TGTGCCAGCTGCCAACTAGCGGGGATCTCAGATACGCAGTATTTT. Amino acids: CASCQLAGISDTQYF.

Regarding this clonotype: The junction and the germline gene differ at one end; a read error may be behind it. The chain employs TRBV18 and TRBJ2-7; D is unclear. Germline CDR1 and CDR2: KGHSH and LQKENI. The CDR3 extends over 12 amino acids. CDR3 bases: TGTGCCAGCTCACCAGGCTCCTACGAGCAGCACTTC. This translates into CASSPGSYEQHF. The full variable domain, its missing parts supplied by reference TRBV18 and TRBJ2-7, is NAGVMQNPRHLVRRRGQEARLRCSPMKGHSHVYWYRQLPEEGLKFMVYLQKENIIDESGMPKERFSAEFPKEGPSILRIQQVVRGDSAAYFCASSPGSYEQHFGPGTRLTVT.

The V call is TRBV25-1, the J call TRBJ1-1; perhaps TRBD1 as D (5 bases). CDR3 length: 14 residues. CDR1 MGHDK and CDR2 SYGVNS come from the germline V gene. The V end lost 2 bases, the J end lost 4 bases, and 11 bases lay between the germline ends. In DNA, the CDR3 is TGTGCCAGCAGTGAAAGAAGGGGAGGCACTGAAGCTTTCTTT. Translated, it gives CASSERRGGTEAFF.

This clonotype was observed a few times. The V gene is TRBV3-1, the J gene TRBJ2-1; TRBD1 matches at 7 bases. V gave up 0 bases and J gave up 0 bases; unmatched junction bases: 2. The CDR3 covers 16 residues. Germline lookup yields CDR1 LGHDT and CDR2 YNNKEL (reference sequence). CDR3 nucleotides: TGTGCCAGCAGCCAAGAAGGGACAGCCTCCTACAATGAGCAGTTCTTC. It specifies CASSQEGTASYNEQFF.

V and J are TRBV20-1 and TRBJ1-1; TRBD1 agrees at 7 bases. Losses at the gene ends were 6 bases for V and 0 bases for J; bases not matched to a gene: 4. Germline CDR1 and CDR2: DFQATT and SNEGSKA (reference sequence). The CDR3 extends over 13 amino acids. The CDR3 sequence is CSAPDRMNTEAFF. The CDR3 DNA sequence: TGCAGTGCCCCGGACAGGATGAACACTGAAGCTTTCTTT.

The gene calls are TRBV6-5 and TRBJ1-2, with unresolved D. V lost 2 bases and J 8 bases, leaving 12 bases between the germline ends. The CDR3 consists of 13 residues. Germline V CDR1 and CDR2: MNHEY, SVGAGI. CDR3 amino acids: CASSYESFEGYTF. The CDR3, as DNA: TGTGCCAGCAGTTACGAGAGTTTCGAGGGCTACACCTTC.

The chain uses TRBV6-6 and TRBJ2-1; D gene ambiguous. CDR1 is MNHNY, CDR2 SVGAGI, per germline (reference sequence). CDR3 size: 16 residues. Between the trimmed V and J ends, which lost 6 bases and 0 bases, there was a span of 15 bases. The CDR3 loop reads CASSRNPLSSYNEQFF. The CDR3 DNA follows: TGTGCCAGCAGCCGAAACCCATTGAGCTCCTACAATGAGCAGTTCTTC.

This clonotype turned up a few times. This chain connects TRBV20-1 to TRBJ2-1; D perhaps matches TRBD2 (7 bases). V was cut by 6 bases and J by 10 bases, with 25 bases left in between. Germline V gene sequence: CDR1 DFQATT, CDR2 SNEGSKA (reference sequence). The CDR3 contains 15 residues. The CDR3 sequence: CSAIGLAGGAGEQFF. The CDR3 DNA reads TGCAGTGCCATAGGTCTAGCTGGGGGGGCAGGAGAGCAGTTCTTC.

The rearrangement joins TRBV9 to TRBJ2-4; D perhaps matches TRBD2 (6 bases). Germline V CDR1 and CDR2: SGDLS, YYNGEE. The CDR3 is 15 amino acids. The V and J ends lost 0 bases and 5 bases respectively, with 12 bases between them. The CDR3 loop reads CASSVGGGAQNIQYF. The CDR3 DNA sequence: TGTGCCAGCAGCGTAGGAGGCGGGGCCCAAAACATTCAGTACTTC.

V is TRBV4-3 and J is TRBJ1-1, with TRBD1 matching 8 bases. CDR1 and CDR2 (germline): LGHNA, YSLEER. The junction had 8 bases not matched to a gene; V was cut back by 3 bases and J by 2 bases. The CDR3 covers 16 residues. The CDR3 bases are TGCGCCAGCAGCCACCTATACAGGGGGAGCAACACTGAAGCTTTCTTT. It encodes CASSHLYRGSNTEAFF.

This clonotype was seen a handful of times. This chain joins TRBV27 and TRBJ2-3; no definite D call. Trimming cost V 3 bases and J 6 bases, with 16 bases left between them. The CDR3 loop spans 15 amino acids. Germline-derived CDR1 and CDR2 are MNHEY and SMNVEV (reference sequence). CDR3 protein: CASSFATKMGDTQYF. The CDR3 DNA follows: TGTGCCAGCAGTTTTGCGACAAAAATGGGGGATACGCAGTATTTT.

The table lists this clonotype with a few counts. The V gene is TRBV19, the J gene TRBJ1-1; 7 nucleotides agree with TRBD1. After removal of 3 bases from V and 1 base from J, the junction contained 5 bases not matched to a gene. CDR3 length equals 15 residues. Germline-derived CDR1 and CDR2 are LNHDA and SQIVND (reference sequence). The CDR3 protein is CASSIGTGANTEAFF. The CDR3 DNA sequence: TGTGCCAGTAGTATCGGCACAGGGGCGAACACTGAAGCTTTCTTT.

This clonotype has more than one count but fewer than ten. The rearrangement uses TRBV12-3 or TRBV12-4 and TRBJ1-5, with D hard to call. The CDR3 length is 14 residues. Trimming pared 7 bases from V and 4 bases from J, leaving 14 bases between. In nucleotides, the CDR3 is TGTGCCAGCACTACGGCGGGCAGAAATCAGCCCCAGCATTTT. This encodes CASTTAGRNQPQHF.

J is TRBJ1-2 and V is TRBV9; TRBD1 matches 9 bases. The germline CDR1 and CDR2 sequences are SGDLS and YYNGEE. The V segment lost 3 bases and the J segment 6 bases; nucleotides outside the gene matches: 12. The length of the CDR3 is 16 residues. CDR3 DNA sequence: TGTGCCAGCAGCGCCGAGGGACAGGGCTGGCCTAATGGCTACACCTTC. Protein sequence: CASSAEGQGWPNGYTF.

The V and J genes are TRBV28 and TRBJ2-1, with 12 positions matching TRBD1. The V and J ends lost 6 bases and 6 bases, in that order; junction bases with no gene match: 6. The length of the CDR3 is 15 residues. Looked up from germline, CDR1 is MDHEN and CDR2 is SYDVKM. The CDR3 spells CASRFRDRGPNEQFF. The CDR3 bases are TGTGCCAGCAGGTTCCGGGACAGGGGGCCCAATGAGCAGTTCTTC. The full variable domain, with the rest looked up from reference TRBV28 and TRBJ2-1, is DVKVTQSSRYLVKRTGEKVFLECVQDMDHENMFWYRQDPGLGLRLIYFSYDVKMKEKGDIPEGYSVSREKKERFSLILESASTNQTSMYLCASRFRDRGPNEQFFGPGTRLTVL.

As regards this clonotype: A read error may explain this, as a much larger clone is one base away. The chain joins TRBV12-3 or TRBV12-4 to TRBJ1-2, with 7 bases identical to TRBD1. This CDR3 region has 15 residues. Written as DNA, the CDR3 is TGTGCCAGGAGTTACCGAGATCAGGGGGTGTTAGGCTACACCTTC. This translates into CARSYRDQGVLGYTF.

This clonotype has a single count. The CDR3 DNA reads as TGCAGCGTTGAATCCAGGGGATGGTCTGGAAACACCATATATTTT. It encodes CSVESRGWSGNTIYF. The chain couples TRBV29-1 to TRBJ1-3; D possibly corresponds to TRBD1 (6 bases). The CDR3 contains 15 residues. Germline V gene lookup returns CDR1 SQVTM and CDR2 ANQGSEA. V was shortened by 2 bases and J by 1 base, with 12 bases between the two germline ends.

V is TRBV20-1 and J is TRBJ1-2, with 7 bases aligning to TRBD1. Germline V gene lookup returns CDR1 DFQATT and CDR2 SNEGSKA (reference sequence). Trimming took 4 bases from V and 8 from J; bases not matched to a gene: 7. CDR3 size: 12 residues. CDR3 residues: CSAKRTGLGYTF. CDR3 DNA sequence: TGCAGTGCTAAGAGGACAGGCTTAGGCTACACCTTC.

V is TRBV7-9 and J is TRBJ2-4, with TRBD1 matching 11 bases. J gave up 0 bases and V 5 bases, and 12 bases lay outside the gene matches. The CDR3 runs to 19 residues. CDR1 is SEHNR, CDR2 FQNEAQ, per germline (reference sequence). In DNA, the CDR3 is TGTGCCAGCAGCCCTAGTCCGGGACAGGGGGAACTAGCCAAAAACATTCAGTACTTC. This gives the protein CASSPSPGQGELAKNIQYF. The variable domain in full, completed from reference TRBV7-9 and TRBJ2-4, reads DTGVSQNPRHKITKRGQNVTFRCDPISEHNRLYWYRQTLGQGPEFLTYFQNEAQLEKSRLLSDRFSAERPKGSFSTLEIQRTEQGDSAMYLCASSPSPGQGELAKNIQYFGAGTRLSVL.

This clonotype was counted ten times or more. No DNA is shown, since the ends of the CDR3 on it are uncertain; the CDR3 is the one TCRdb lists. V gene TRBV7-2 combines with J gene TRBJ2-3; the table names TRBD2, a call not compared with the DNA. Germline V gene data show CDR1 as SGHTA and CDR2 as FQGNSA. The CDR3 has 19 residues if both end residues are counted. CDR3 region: CASSFLWGVGGRGTDTQYF.

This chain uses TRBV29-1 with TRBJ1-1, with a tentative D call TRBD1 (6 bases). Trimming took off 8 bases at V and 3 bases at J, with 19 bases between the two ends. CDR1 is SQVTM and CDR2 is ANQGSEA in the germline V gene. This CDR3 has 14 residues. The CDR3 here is CSHQVGGPDTEAFF. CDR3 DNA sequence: TGCAGCCACCAAGTCGGGGGGCCGGACACTGAAGCTTTCTTT. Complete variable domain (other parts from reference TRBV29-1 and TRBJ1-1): SAVISQKPSRDICQRGTSLTIQCQVDSQVTMMFWYRQQPGQSLTLIATANQGSEATYESGFVIDKFPISRPNLTFSTLTVSNMSPEDSSIYLCSHQVGGPDTEAFFGQGTRLTVV.

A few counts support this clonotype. CDR3 residues: CASSLSDGMNSPLHF. CDR3 sequence (DNA): TGTGCCAGCAGTTTATCGGACGGTATGAATTCACCCCTCCACTTT. This rearrangement joins TRBV27 to TRBJ1-6; no clear D. CDR1 and CDR2 (germline): MNHEY, SMNVEV (reference sequence). The CDR3 is 15 amino acids. V shed 0 bases and J shed 7 bases, with 10 bases lying between them.

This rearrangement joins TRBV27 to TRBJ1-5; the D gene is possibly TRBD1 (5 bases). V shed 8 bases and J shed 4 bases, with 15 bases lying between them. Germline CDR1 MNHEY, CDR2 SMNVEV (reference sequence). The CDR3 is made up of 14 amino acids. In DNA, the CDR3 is TGTGCCAGCCGTAATGGGGGTAATAATCAGCCCCAGCATTTT. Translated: CASRNGGNNQPQHF.

CDR3 in amino acids: CASSRTRDVGTEAFF. CDR3 sequence (DNA): TGCGCCAGCAGCCGAACCAGGGACGTGGGCACTGAAGCTTTCTTT. The rearrangement joins TRBV4-1 to TRBJ1-1, with D tentatively TRBD1 (5 bases). The CDR3 contains 15 residues. The germline V gene encodes CDR1 MGHRA and CDR2 YSYEKL. The V end was cut by 4 bases, the J end by 4 bases, with 16 bases between.

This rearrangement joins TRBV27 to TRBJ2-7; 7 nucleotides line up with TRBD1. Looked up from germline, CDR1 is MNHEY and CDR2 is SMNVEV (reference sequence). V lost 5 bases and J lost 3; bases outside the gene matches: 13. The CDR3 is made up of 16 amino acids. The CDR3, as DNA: TGTGCCAGCAGTACCTACAGGGGACCACCCTTCTACGAGCAGTACGTC. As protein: CASSTYRGPPFYEQYV.

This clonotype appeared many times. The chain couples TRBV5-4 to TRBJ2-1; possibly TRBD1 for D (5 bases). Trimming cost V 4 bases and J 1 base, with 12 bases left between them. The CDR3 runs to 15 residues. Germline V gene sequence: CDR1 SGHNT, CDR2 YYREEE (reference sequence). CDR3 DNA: TGTGCCAGCAGCAATGAAGGGGTTTCCTACAATGAGCAGTTCTTC. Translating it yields CASSNEGVSYNEQFF.

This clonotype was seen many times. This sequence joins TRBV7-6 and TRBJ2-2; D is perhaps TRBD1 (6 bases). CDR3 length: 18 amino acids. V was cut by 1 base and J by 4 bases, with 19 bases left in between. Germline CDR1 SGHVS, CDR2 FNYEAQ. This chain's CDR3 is CASSLGDIRELFTGELFF. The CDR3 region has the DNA TGTGCCAGCAGCTTAGGGGACATCAGGGAGTTATTCACCGGGGAGCTGTTTTTT.

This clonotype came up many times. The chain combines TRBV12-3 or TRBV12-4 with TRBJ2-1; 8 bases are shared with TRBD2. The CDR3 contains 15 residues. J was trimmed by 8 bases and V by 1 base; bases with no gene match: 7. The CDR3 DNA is TGTGCCAGCAGTTTAGGGGCGGGGGGTACTTATGAGCAGTTCTTC. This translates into CASSLGAGGTYEQFF.